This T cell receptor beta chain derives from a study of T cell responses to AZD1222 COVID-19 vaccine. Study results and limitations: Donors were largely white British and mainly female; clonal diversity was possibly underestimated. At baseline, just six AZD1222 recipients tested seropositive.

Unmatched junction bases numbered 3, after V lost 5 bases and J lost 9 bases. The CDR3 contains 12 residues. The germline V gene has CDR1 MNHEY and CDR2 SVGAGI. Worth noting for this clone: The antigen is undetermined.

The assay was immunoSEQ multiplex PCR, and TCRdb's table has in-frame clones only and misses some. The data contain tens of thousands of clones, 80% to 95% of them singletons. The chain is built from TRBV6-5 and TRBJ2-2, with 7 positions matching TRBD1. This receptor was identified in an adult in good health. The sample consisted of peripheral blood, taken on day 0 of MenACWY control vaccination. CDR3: CASSRQGRELFF. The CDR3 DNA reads TGTGCCAGCAGTCGACAGGGCCGGGAGCTGTTTTTT.